A single sample gave rise to the 13 T cell receptor beta chains below, sequenced in a study of sequential checkpoint blockade in melanoma (dated by TCRdb to about 2019). The sample's treatment or condition label, decoded: randomized to nivolumab then ipilimumab (arm A) or the reverse (arm B). Library construction relied on the immunoSEQ multiplex PCR assay. Drawn from immuneACCESS, this table holds only the in-frame rearrangements with V and J called that TCRdb kept. Clones are partly lost; checked studies trace under half to an unresolved V gene and leave the rest unexplained. The sample table lists about 4,000 clones, roughly a fifth of them with a count of one. The top ten clones comprise roughly 24% of the sample. The input for sequencing was tumor tissue (inferred from file names), taken from a patient given nivolumab and ipilimumab in sequence. Receptor source: a human donor with melanoma.

This clone has a handful of counts. This chain's CDR3 is CASTHRAAPLNYGYTF. The CDR3 DNA sequence: TGTGCCAGCACCCACCGTGCCGCCCCTCTTAACTATGGCTACACCTTC. The chain carries TRBV12-5 and TRBJ1-2; D is ambiguous. This CDR3 comprises 16 residues. Germline V gene sequence: CDR1 LGHNT, CDR2 FRNRAP.

This clone has ten or more counts. The CDR3 coding sequence is TGTGCCAGCAGCTTCGGAGCAGGACACACCGGGGAGCTGTTTTTT. Translating gives CASSFGAGHTGELFF. This chain connects TRBV9 to TRBJ2-2; D is undetermined. Trimming stripped 4 bases from V and 3 bases from J, with 13 bases between. Germline CDR1 and CDR2: SGDLS and YYNGEE. The CDR3 loop spans 15 amino acids. Complete variable domain (other parts from reference TRBV9 and TRBJ2-2): DSGVTQTPKHLITATGQRVTLRCSPRSGDLSVYWYQQSLDQGLQFLIQYYNGEERAKGNILERFSAQQFPDLHSELNLSSLELGDSALYFCASSFGAGHTGELFFGEGSRLTVL.

This clone was observed many times. The chain joins TRBV6-8 to TRBJ1-1; D is possibly TRBD1 (6 bases). The V end was cut by 7 bases, the J end by 4 bases, with 16 bases between. CDR1 is MNHGY, CDR2 SAAAGT, per germline. CDR3 length: 14 residues. The CDR3 region is CASMVQGLSTEAFF. CDR3 coding DNA: TGTGCCAGCATGGTACAGGGCCTGAGCACTGAAGCTTTCTTT.

This clone came up a few times. This chain links TRBV6-8 with TRBJ2-2; TRBD2 agrees at 9 bases. V lost 5 bases, J lost 2 bases, and 6 bases stayed unmatched. Germline V gives CDR1 MNHGY, CDR2 SAAAGT. The CDR3 extends over 16 amino acids. The CDR3 DNA follows: TGTGCCAGCAGTGCCCTAGCGGGGAGCAACACCGGGGAGCTGTTTTTT. Translating it yields CASSALAGSNTGELFF.

This clone came up a few times. The V call is TRBV6-1, the J call TRBJ1-5; 7 bases are shared with TRBD1. Germline assignment: CDR1 MNHNS and CDR2 SASEGT. This CDR3 region has 16 residues. V lost 0 bases and J lost 7; bases outside the gene matches: 9. CDR3 sequence (DNA): TGTGCCAGCAGTGAAGCGGGGCCAGGGGGGGTCCAGCCCCAGCATTTT. It yields the protein CASSEAGPGGVQPQHF.

The table lists this clone with a few counts. The J gene is TRBJ2-5, the V gene TRBV7-4, with D uncertain. Germline lookup yields CDR1 SGHVT and CDR2 SQSDAQ. The CDR3 loop spans 13 amino acids. The V and J ends lost 4 bases and 3 bases respectively, with 9 bases between them. The CDR3 here is CASSWWLEETQYF. In DNA, the CDR3 is TGTGCCAGCAGCTGGTGGTTGGAAGAGACCCAGTACTTC.

This clone was detected only a few times. The rearrangement uses TRBV6-8 and TRBJ1-2, with TRBD1 identical over 7 bases. V shed 5 bases, J shed 7 bases, and the junction held 16 bases outside the gene matches. This CDR3 region has 16 residues. Germline-derived CDR1 and CDR2 are MNHGY and SAAAGT. The CDR3 loop reads CASSARDSLGLGGYTF. The CDR3, as DNA: TGTGCCAGCAGTGCCCGGGACAGCCTGGGTTTGGGTGGCTACACCTTC.

This sequence joins TRBV5-1 and TRBJ2-2; D is undetermined. The CDR3 consists of 15 residues. Germline CDR1 is SGHRS and CDR2 is YFSETQ. V lost 1 base, J lost 4 bases, and 11 bases lay in between. The CDR3 protein is CASSLQTPSTGELFF. The CDR3 DNA reads TGCGCCAGCAGCTTGCAGACCCCGAGCACCGGGGAGCTGTTTTTT.

The chain has TRBV19 and TRBJ2-1; either TRBD1 or TRBD2 may fit D (5 bases each). The CDR3 sequence is 14 residues long. The V and J ends lost 7 bases and 6 bases respectively, with 16 bases between them. The germline gives CDR1 LNHDA, CDR2 SQIVND (reference sequence). The CDR3 loop is CASNLGGAGNEQFF. The CDR3 DNA reads as TGTGCCAGTAACTTAGGTGGGGCGGGCAATGAGCAGTTCTTC.

CDR3 nucleotides: TGCAGCGTCAGGACGTCTGAGGGGTACGAGCAGTACTTC. It translates to CSVRTSEGYEQYF. The V and J genes are TRBV29-1 and TRBJ2-7; tentatively, D is TRBD1 or TRBD2 (5 bases each). From germline, CDR1 is SQVTM and CDR2 ANQGSEA. V was pared by 6 bases and J by 4 bases, with 16 bases between. The CDR3 is 13 amino acids.

This clone came up many times. In nucleotides, the CDR3 is TGTGCCAGCAGCTTGAGACAGGGAATCCCCGGAGAGCAGTACTTC. Translation: CASSLRQGIPGEQYF. This rearrangement joins TRBV11-3 to TRBJ2-7; TRBD1 agrees at 7 bases. CDR1 SGHNT and CDR2 YENEEA come from the germline V gene. The ends lost 3 bases at V and 7 bases at J; junction bases unmatched: 12. This CDR3 is 15 amino acids long.

Judged by abundance, this clone is medium-sized (0.01 to 0.1%). This chain connects TRBV6-8 to TRBJ2-2; a weak D match, TRBD1 (6 bases). CDR3 length equals 15 residues. Per germline, CDR1 MNHGY and CDR2 SAAAGT. With 4 bases removed from V and 4 bases from J, the gap between germline ends came to 13 bases. The CDR3 DNA is TGTGCCAGCAGTTTAATCACACAGGGCACCGGGGAGCTGTTTTTT. Translating it yields CASSLITQGTGELFF.

The chain joins TRBV11-3 to TRBJ1-5, with D hard to call. The V and J ends lost 0 bases and 5 bases respectively, with 8 bases between them. The CDR3 has 14 residues. CDR1 SGHNT and CDR2 YENEEA come from the germline V gene. DNA for the CDR3: TGTGCCAGCAGCTTAGATCCAGGTTATCAGCCCCAGCATTTT. Protein sequence: CASSLDPGYQPQHF.